These 20 T cell receptor beta chains came from one sample sequenced in a study of shared clonotypes between healthy human individuals. This table comes from immunoSEQ multiplex PCR, and its TCRdb copy is limited to in-frame clones, with some not included. The sample lists more than 550,000 clones; around 70% were seen once. Source material: memory CD4+ T cells sorted from blood. Subset noted: CD45RA-negative fraction. Source of these receptors: a woman aged 25 to 39 in good health.

The chain combines TRBV11-2 with TRBJ2-5; 11 nucleotides line up with TRBD2. The V gene end was trimmed by 1 base and the J gene end by 5 bases; junction bases not matched to a gene: 9. Germline lookup yields CDR1 SGHAT and CDR2 FQNNGV. This CDR3 has 17 amino acids. The CDR3 region has the DNA TGTGCCAGCAGCTTAGGGCTAGCGGGAGGTCCTTGGGAGACCCAGTACTTC. It translates to CASSLGLAGGPWETQYF. Using reference TRBV11-2 and TRBJ2-5 for the parts outside the CDR3, the full variable domain is EAGVAQSPRYKIIEKRQSVAFWCNPISGHATLYWYQQILGQGPKLLIQFQNNGVVDDSQLPKDRFSAERLKGVDSTLKIQPAKLEDSAVYLCASSLGLAGGPWETQYFGPGTRLLVL.

The rearrangement uses TRBV28 and TRBJ1-2; D possibly corresponds to TRBD1 (5 bases). The CDR3 has 14 amino acids. The V gene lost 5 bases and the J gene lost 6 bases, with 16 bases spanning the gap. Germline CDR1 and CDR2: MDHEN and SYDVKM. The CDR3 is CASSLRTPGDGYTF. The CDR3 nucleotides are TGTGCCAGCAGTCTCCGGACACCCGGGGATGGCTACACCTTC.

The chain carries TRBV5-4 and TRBJ2-3; no clear D gene. V was trimmed by 4 bases and J by 3 bases, leaving 6 bases between them. CDR1 and CDR2 (germline): SGHNT, YYREEE (reference sequence). The CDR3 is 12 amino acids. The CDR3 bases are TGTGCCAGCAGCCAGAGGACAGATACGCAGTATTTT. Translation: CASSQRTDTQYF.

In its sample, this clone was seen a few times. The chain's CDR3 is CASSLMGAREKLFF. CDR3 DNA sequence: TGTGCCAGCAGCTTAATGGGGGCGAGGGAAAAACTGTTTTTT. V and J are TRBV7-2 and TRBJ1-4, with D tentatively TRBD1 (6 bases). Trimming cost V 2 bases and J 8 bases, with 12 bases left between them. This CDR3 region has 14 residues. Germline V gives CDR1 SGHTA, CDR2 FQGNSA.

The chain couples TRBV9 to TRBJ1-2, with 10 bases fitting TRBD1. The V and J ends lost 4 bases and 1 base, in that order; junction bases with no gene match: 4. CDR1 is SGDLS, CDR2 YYNGEE, per germline. The CDR3 is made up of 15 amino acids. The CDR3 sequence is CASSIGTGDNYGYTF. DNA for the CDR3: TGTGCCAGCAGCATTGGGACAGGGGATAACTATGGCTACACCTTC.

The rearrangement uses TRBV5-1 and TRBJ1-3; 9 bases line up with TRBD1. The germline CDR1 and CDR2 sequences are SGHRS and YFSETQ. With 2 bases clipped from V and 7 bases from J, the junction kept 10 bases outside the gene matches. The CDR3 sequence is 16 residues long. The CDR3 reads CASSLHTGGVRNTIYF. CDR3 sequence (DNA): TGCGCCAGCAGCTTACATACAGGGGGCGTGAGGAACACCATATATTTT.

This clone was recorded a few times. This sequence joins TRBV7-2 and TRBJ2-4; 10 bases line up with TRBD2. The junction had 3 bases not matched to a gene; V was cut back by 1 base and J by 6 bases. The CDR3 totals 15 residues. Germline V lookup: CDR1 SGHTA, CDR2 FQGNSA. The CDR3 spells CASSLGPSGGNIQYF. CDR3 nucleotides: TGTGCCAGCAGCTTAGGTCCTAGCGGGGGAAACATTCAGTACTTC.

In this sample, this clone turned up once. The genes are TRBV9 and TRBJ2-7; 7 nucleotides align to TRBD2. CDR1 SGDLS and CDR2 YYNGEE come from the germline V gene. Trimming cost V 4 bases and J 1 base; bases outside gene matches: 8. This CDR3 comprises 15 residues. The CDR3 DNA is TGTGCCAGCAGCCCCCGCCCTAGCGGTTCCTACGAGCAGTACTTC. Its translation is CASSPRPSGSYEQYF.

The J gene is TRBJ2-3, the V gene TRBV2, with 8 bases lining up with TRBD2. Germline V gives CDR1 SNHLY, CDR2 FYNNEI. V was clipped by 6 bases and J by 5 bases; unmatched bases: 13. The CDR3 sequence is 16 residues long. Written as DNA, the CDR3 is TGTGCCAGCAGGATTTCAGCGGGAGCTCCAGGAGATACGCAGTATTTT. Amino acids: CASRISAGAPGDTQYF.

This clone was observed a single time. The CDR3 DNA sequence: TGTGCCAGCGGGAGTAGCGGGAGTATGACAGATACGCAGTATTTT. This sequence encodes CASGSSGSMTDTQYF. The rearrangement uses TRBV27 and TRBJ2-3; 9 bases line up with TRBD2. The V gene's germline CDR1 is MNHEY and CDR2 SMNVEV (reference sequence). This CDR3 is built from 15 residues. V was pared by 8 bases and J by 3 bases, with 9 bases of the junction left unmatched.

The V call is TRBV18, the J call TRBJ2-3; TRBD2 matches 8 bases. V was pared by 3 bases and J by 5 bases, with 16 bases of the junction left unmatched. The germline CDR1 and CDR2 sequences are KGHSH and LQKENI. The CDR3 covers 18 residues. The DNA for the CDR3 is TGTGCCAGCTCACCCAACCCTACGGGAGGGCCACTGGGAGATACGCAGTATTTT. Its translation is CASSPNPTGGPLGDTQYF.

CDR3 bases: TGTGCCAGCAGTTACGGACAGGGGGGTTTTCAAGCTTTCTTT. Its translation is CASSYGQGGFQAFF. The chain couples TRBV6-5 to TRBJ1-1, with 10 bases aligning to TRBD1. CDR1 is MNHEY and CDR2 is SVGAGI in the germline V gene. With V trimmed by 2 bases and J by 9 bases, 6 bases remained unmatched. The CDR3 totals 14 residues.

V and J are TRBV6-4 and TRBJ2-2; 8 positions match TRBD2. The CDR3 is 16 amino acids. Germline-derived CDR1 and CDR2 are MRHNA and SNTAGT. J was trimmed by 7 bases and V by 4 bases; bases with no gene match: 11. The CDR3: CASSGTGGPGDGELFF. CDR3 bases: TGTGCCAGCAGTGGGACGGGAGGGCCGGGAGACGGGGAGCTGTTTTTT.

The J gene is TRBJ1-4, the V gene TRBV19; no definite D call. The germline V and J ends were trimmed by 2 bases and 3 bases, with 13 bases remaining between them. The CDR3 loop spans 16 amino acids. The germline V gene has CDR1 LNHDA and CDR2 SQIVND (reference sequence). CDR3 bases: TGTGCCAGTAGTATACGCAGCTACAACTCTAATGAAAAACTGTTTTTT. This sequence encodes CASSIRSYNSNEKLFF.

The chain recombines TRBV2 with TRBJ2-5; 10 bases fit TRBD2. This CDR3 is built from 13 residues. Germline V lookup: CDR1 SNHLY, CDR2 FYNNEI. J gave up 7 bases and V 8 bases, and 7 bases lay outside the gene matches. CDR3 protein: CASSPASGGTQYF. The CDR3 DNA follows: TGTGCCAGCTCCCCGGCTAGCGGGGGGACCCAGTACTTC.

The chain uses TRBV6-4 and TRBJ2-5; D uncertain. Deletions cut 2 bases from V and 1 base from J, with 11 bases between. The CDR3 extends over 15 amino acids. Germline values: CDR1 MRHNA, CDR2 SNTAGT. The CDR3 here is CASSDTAEPQETQYF. The CDR3, as DNA: TGTGCCAGCAGTGACACGGCAGAACCCCAAGAGACCCAGTACTTC.

This clone turned up a few times. The chain combines TRBV19 with TRBJ2-3, with D hard to call. V lost 4 bases, J lost 2 bases, and 7 bases lay in between. The CDR3 loop spans 13 amino acids. CDR1 and CDR2 (germline): LNHDA, SQIVND (reference sequence). CDR3 amino acids: CASSKANTDTQYF. DNA for the CDR3: TGTGCCAGTAGTAAAGCGAACACAGATACGCAGTATTTT.

The J gene is TRBJ1-1, the V gene TRBV19, with no clear D. The CDR3 is 13 amino acids. Deletions cut 8 bases from V and 1 base from J, with 11 bases between. Germline values: CDR1 LNHDA, CDR2 SQIVND (reference sequence). The CDR3 nucleotides read TGTGCCAGTCCCTTCACGGGGAACACTGAAGCTTTCTTT. Encoded protein: CASPFTGNTEAFF.

The chain employs TRBV19 and TRBJ2-5; 7 nucleotides align to TRBD1. Germline CDR1 is LNHDA and CDR2 is SQIVND (reference sequence). The CDR3 totals 18 residues. J was trimmed by 2 bases and V by 5 bases; bases with no gene match: 17. CDR3 in DNA: TGTGCCAGTAGTGCACCTCCTACACCCGGGACAGCACAAGAGACCCAGTACTTC. This gives the protein CASSAPPTPGTAQETQYF. Supplemented by reference TRBV19 and TRBJ2-5, the full variable domain reads DGGITQSPKYLFRKEGQNVTLSCEQNLNHDAMYWYRQDPGQGLRLIYYSQIVNDFQKGDIAEGYSVSREKKESFPLTVTSAQKNPTAFYLCASSAPPTPGTAQETQYFGPGTRLLVL.

This clone was found a few times. The chain uses TRBV2 and TRBJ2-1, with TRBD2 matching 7 bases. Germline V gene data show CDR1 as SNHLY and CDR2 as FYNNEI. With V trimmed by 3 bases and J by 4 bases, 9 bases remained unmatched. The CDR3 loop spans 16 amino acids. The CDR3 here is CASSDYAGAEYNEQFF. DNA of the CDR3: TGTGCCAGCAGTGATTACGCGGGAGCGGAATACAATGAGCAGTTCTTC.